Sequencing of this T cell receptor (beta chain) was carried out in a study of CD8+ T cells in alopecia areata. CDR3 size: 10 residues. Trimming left V 1 base short and J 8 bases short, with 3 bases between. The germline CDR1 and CDR2 sequences are DFQATT and SNEGSKA (reference sequence). Noted treatment: oral pan-JAK inhibitor, 5-10 mg twice daily. As the sequencing template, cDNA was produced by extracting RNA and reverse transcribing it. TCRdb keeps only in-frame clones here, not all; method: immunoSEQ multiplex PCR. The top ten clones hold roughly 30% of a sample with 110,000 or so clones, approximately 59% of them seen once.

The V and J genes are TRBV20-1 and TRBJ2-1; D not certain. The sequences come from CD8+ T cells sorted from blood, collected at week 4, from a patient treated with tofacitinib. The sequence derives from a human donor with alopecia areata. Here the CDR3 reads CSARGDEQFF. The CDR3 DNA sequence: TGCAGTGCTAGAGGCGATGAGCAGTTCTTC.